Listed below are T cell receptor beta chains from one sample, sequenced in a study of beta chain features in type 1 diabetes. Repertoires were generated with immunoSEQ multiplex PCR, while TCRdb's copy carries only in-frame clones and drops some. The table lists tens of thousands of clones, 66% of them singletons, with more than 1.5% in the top ten. The sample comprised Tregs from blood. The receptors originated from a man aged 30 to 39 with type 1 diabetes. Some clones in this sample may be carry-over from other donors' samples. The conserved cysteine and the conserved F or W are not part of the CDR3 here. Some rows mark clone size as missing; the rest say once, few, many or name a class of expanded clone.

j_call	v_call	clone_size	cdr3_length	cdr3_aa
TRBJ1-1	TRBV5-1	-	13	ASSLWAGWDTEAF
TRBJ2-1	TRBV2	-	14	ASSERASGGGNEQF
TRBJ2-6	TRBV6-5	-	12	ASSRGPGANVLT
TRBJ1-6	TRBV5-4	-	13	ASSSRTGTVSPLH
TRBJ2-3	TRBV27	few	16	ASIQSGTGGAGTDTQY
TRBJ2-7	TRBV6-1	few	12	ASSDRTGAYEQY
TRBJ1-1	TRBV9	once	13	ASSEPDRGSTEAF
TRBJ1-5	TRBV2	-	11	ASGREGSQPQH
TRBJ2-6	TRBV5-1	-	13	ASSLPGSGANALT
TRBJ1-2	TRBV7-3	-	11	ASSLEGARGYT
TRBJ1-1	TRBV5-1	-	11	ASSLEEATEAF
TRBJ1-6	TRBV11-2	-	10	ASSLLNSPLH
TRBJ2-2	TRBV6-5	-	13	ASTWGGSNTGELF
TRBJ2-1	TRBV29-1	-	13	SASGTLIPYNEQF
TRBJ2-1	TRBV4-3	-	11	ASSQVRSGEQF
TRBJ2-1	TRBV5-1	once	13	ASSPRGTVYNEQF
TRBJ2-5	TRBV7-2	-	10	ASSWGPETQY
TRBJ2-1	TRBV7-8	-	9	ASSWRNEQF
TRBJ2-1	TRBV5-5	few	9	ASRRENEQF
TRBJ2-1	TRBV27	-	12	ASWGLAVYNEQF
TRBJ2-3	TRBV4-3	few	15	ASSQDRRKRGGDTQY
TRBJ2-7	TRBV30	-	12	AWTTDRGHYEQY
TRBJ2-1	TRBV5-5	once	13	ASSLVGQGLNEQF
TRBJ2-1	TRBV2	-	14	ASSPRTGGGADEQF
TRBJ2-5	TRBV2	-	12	ASGRQGASETQY
TRBJ2-5	TRBV29-1	few	11	SVSGTSGETQY
TRBJ1-3	TRBV7-2	-	13	ASSAQQGVGNTIY
TRBJ1-2	TRBV5-1	-	12	ASSYSEEVYGYT
TRBJ2-1	TRBV5-1	-	15	ASSFGPGGTSYNEQF
TRBJ2-1	TRBV11-1	-	16	ASSPGTSGGTPYNEQF
TRBJ1-5	TRBV2	few	11	ASSGHPGGTQH
TRBJ2-3	TRBV2	-	12	ASSGQGARVTQY
TRBJ1-3	TRBV5-5	-	12	ASSKGQGGNTIY
TRBJ2-2	TRBV5-1	-	13	ASSLQGPNTGELF
TRBJ2-5	TRBV13	few	11	ASSPGGPETQY
TRBJ1-1	TRBV16	-	12	ASSRQGRNTEAF
TRBJ2-1	TRBV15	few	14	ATSRPTDRAYNEQF
TRBJ1-1	TRBV6-6	-	13	ASSPAGTGDPEAF
TRBJ2-2	TRBV7-9	-	11	ASSLLLTGELF
TRBJ2-2	TRBV19	-	14	ASSLTGSPRPAELF
TRBJ2-3	TRBV7-3	-	13	ASTLVGGSTDTQY
TRBJ2-1	TRBV28	-	13	ASSRRLVRGNEQF
TRBJ1-6	TRBV5-1	few	11	ASQGQDNSPLH
TRBJ2-3	TRBV5-6	-	10	ASSRGGDTQY
TRBJ2-1	TRBV18	-	11	ASSQVPQVEQF
TRBJ2-3	TRBV5-1	-	14	ASSPGLAGFTDTQY
TRBJ2-3	TRBV5-1	-	13	ASRMTSGWADTQY
TRBJ2-5	TRBV7-2	once	12	ASSLGQVQETQY